The source of this T cell receptor beta chain is a study of T cell responses to AZD1222 COVID-19 vaccine. The data were produced by immunoSEQ multiplex PCR, yet TCRdb's version contains in-frame clones alone and is incomplete. Of roughly 100,000 clones listed, approximately 84% were seen once; the top ten hold over 15%. The ends lost 2 bases at V and 0 bases at J; junction bases unmatched: 5. The CDR3 has 16 amino acids. Per the germline V gene, CDR1 is SGHKS and CDR2 is YYEKEE (reference sequence). Concerning this clone: Its cognate antigen is unknown.

Study-level findings and limits: Just a handful of AZD1222 recipients were seropositive at baseline. Repertoires were obtained solely post-peak T cell response.

Here the sequenced sample was peripheral blood, taken on day 0 of AZD1222 vaccination. The V gene is TRBV5-5, the J gene TRBJ1-1; 9 nucleotides align to TRBD1. This receptor was identified in an adult in good health. CDR3 residues: CASSLGQGRVNTEAFF. Written as DNA, the CDR3 is TGTGCCAGCAGCTTAGGACAGGGGCGAGTGAACACTGAAGCTTTCTTT.